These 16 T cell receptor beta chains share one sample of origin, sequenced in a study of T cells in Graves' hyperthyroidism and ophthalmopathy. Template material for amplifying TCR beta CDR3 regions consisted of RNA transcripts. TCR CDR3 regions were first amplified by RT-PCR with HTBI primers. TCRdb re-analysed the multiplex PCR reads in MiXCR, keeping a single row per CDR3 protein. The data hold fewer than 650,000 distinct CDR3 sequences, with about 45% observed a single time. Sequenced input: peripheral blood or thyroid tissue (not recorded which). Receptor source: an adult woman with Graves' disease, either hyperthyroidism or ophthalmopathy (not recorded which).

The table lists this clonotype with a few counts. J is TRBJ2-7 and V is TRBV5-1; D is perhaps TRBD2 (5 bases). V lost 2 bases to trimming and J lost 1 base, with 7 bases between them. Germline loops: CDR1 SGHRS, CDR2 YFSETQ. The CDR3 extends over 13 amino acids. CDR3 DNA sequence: TGCGCCAGCAGCTTTGGGGAGTCCTACGAGCAGTACTTC. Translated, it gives CASSFGESYEQYF.

The CDR3 DNA sequence: TGTGCCAGCAGTTACGACACCATATATTTT. It is translated as CASSYDTIYF. The V gene is TRBV6-2 or TRBV6-3, the J gene TRBJ1-3; D gene ambiguous. V lost 2 bases, J lost 8 bases, and 1 base lay in between. The CDR3 is made up of 10 amino acids. The V gene's germline CDR1 is MNHEY and CDR2 SVGEGT.

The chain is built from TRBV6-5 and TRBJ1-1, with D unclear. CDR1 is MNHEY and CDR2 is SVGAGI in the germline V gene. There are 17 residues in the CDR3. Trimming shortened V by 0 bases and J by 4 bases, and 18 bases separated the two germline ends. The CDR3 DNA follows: TGTGCCAGCAGTTACTCGAGGTTGATGTATGGGAGCACTGAAGCTTTCTTT. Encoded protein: CASSYSRLMYGSTEAFF.

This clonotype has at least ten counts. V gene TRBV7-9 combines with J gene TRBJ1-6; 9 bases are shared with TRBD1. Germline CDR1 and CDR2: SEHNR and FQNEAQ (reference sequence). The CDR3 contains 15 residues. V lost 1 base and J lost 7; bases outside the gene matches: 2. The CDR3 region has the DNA TGTGCCAGCAGCTTAGTTGGACAGGGGAATTCACCCCTCCACTTT. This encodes CASSLVGQGNSPLHF.

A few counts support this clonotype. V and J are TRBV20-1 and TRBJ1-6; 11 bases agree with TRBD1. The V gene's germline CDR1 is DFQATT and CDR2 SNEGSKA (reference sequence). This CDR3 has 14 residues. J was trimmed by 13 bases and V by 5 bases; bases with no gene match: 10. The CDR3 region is CSAASGTGGDPLHF. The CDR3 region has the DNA TGCAGTGCTGCCTCCGGGACAGGGGGGGATCCCCTCCACTTT.

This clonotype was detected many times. Written as DNA, the CDR3 is TGTGCCAGCAGTGGAGGGACAGGGGGAGATCAGCCCCAGCATTTT. Translation: CASSGGTGGDQPQHF. V and J are TRBV2 and TRBJ1-5; 11 bases are a match to TRBD1. CDR3 length: 15 residues. Germline lookup yields CDR1 SNHLY and CDR2 FYNNEI. Trimming took 4 bases from V and 5 from J; bases not matched to a gene: 4.

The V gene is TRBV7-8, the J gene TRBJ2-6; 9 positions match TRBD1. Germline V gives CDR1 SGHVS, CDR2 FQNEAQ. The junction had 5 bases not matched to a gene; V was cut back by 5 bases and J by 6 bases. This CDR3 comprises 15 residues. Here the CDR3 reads CASSPRDRVANVLTF. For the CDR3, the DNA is TGTGCCAGCAGCCCCCGGGACAGGGTGGCCAACGTCCTGACTTTC.

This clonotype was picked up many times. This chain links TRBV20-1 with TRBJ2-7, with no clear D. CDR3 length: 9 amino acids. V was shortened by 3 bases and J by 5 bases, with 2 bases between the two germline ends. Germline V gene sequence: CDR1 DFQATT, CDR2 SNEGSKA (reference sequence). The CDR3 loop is CSASDEQYF. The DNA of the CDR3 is TGCAGTGCTAGTGACGAGCAGTACTTC.

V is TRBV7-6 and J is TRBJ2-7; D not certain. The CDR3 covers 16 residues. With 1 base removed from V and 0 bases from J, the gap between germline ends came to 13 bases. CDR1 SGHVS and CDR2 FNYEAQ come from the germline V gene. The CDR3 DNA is TGTGCCAGCAGCTTAGGGGTGCTAGGTGCCTCCTACGAGCAGTACTTC. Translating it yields CASSLGVLGASYEQYF.

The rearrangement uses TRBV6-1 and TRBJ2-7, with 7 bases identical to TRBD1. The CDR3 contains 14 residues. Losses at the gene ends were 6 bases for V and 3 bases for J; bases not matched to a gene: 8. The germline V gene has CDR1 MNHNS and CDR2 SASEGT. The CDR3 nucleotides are TGTGCCAGCAGGTCACCTCAGGGGGACTACGAGCAGTACTTC. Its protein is CASRSPQGDYEQYF.

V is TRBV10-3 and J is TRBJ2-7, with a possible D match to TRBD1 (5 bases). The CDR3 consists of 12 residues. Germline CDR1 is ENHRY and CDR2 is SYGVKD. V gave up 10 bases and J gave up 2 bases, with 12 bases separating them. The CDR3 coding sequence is TGTGCCACCGAGACAGATACCTACGAGCAGTACTTC. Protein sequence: CATETDTYEQYF.

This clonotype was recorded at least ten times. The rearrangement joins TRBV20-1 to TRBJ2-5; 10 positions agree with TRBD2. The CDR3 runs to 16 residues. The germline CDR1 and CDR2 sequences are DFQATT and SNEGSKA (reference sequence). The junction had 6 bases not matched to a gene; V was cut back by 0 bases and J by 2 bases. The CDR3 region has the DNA TGCAGTGCTAGAGATGCTAGCGGGAGAAGTCAAGAGACCCAGTACTTC. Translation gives CSARDASGRSQETQYF.

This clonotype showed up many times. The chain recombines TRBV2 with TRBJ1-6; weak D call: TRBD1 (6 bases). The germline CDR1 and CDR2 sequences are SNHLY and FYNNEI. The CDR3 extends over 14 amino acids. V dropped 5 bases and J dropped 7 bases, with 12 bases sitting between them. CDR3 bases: TGTGCCAGCAGTCAACAGGGAAGGAATTCACCCCTCCACTTT. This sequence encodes CASSQQGRNSPLHF.

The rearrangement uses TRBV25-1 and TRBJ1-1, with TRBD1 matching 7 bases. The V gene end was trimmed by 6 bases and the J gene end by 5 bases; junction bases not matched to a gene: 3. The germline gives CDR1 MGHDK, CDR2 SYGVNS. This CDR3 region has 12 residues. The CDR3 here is CASRDRRTEAFF. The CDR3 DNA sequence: TGTGCCAGCAGGGACAGGCGGACTGAAGCTTTCTTT. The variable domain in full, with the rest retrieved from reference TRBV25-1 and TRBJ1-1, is EADIYQTPRYLVIGTGKKITLECSQTMGHDKMYWYQQDPGMELHLIHYSYGVNSTEKGDLSSESTVSRIRTEHFPLTLESARPSHTSQYLCASRDRRTEAFFGQGTRLTVV.

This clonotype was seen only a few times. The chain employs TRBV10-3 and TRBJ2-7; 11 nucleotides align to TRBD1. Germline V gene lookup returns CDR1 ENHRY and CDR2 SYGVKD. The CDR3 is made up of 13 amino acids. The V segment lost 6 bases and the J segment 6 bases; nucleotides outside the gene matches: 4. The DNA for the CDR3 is TGTGCCATCAGGCCGGGACAGGGGGGCGAGCAGTACTTC. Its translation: CAIRPGQGGEQYF.

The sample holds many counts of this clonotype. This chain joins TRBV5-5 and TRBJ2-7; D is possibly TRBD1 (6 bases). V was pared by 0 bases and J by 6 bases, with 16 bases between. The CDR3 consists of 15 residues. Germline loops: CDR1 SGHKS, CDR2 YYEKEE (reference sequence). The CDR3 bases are TGTGCCAGCAGCTTGGTCGTACAGGGTAGGGGCGAGCAGTACTTC. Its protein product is CASSLVVQGRGEQYF.